This T cell receptor beta chain was sequenced in a study of blood T cells in healthy people across ages. Study results and limitations: Roughly linear declines in TCR beta diversity per million T cells occurred with age.

A minimum of 7 million PBMCs was isolated per sample. For this clonotype: The antigen is not known.

Using a J-beta primer mix together with a sample-barcoded 5' primer, a second PCR was run for roughly 6 to 12 cycles. TCRdb re-called the 5' RACE reads with MiXCR, one entry per CDR3 protein. The sample has under 2 million distinct CDR3 sequences; 34% are singletons. The CDR3 sequence is 18 residues long. The sequence was obtained from a woman aged 30 to 39 in good health. Sequencing input: blood. The rearrangement joins TRBV21-1 to TRBJ2-1; TRBD1, the D gene given by the table, was not confirmed from the DNA. TRBV21-1 is classified as a pseudogene. The CDR3 loop is CASSKVPPKGASYNEQFF. Written as DNA, the CDR3 is TGTGCCAGCAGCAAAGTCCCCCCAAAGGGGGCCTCCTACAATGAGCAGTTCTTC.